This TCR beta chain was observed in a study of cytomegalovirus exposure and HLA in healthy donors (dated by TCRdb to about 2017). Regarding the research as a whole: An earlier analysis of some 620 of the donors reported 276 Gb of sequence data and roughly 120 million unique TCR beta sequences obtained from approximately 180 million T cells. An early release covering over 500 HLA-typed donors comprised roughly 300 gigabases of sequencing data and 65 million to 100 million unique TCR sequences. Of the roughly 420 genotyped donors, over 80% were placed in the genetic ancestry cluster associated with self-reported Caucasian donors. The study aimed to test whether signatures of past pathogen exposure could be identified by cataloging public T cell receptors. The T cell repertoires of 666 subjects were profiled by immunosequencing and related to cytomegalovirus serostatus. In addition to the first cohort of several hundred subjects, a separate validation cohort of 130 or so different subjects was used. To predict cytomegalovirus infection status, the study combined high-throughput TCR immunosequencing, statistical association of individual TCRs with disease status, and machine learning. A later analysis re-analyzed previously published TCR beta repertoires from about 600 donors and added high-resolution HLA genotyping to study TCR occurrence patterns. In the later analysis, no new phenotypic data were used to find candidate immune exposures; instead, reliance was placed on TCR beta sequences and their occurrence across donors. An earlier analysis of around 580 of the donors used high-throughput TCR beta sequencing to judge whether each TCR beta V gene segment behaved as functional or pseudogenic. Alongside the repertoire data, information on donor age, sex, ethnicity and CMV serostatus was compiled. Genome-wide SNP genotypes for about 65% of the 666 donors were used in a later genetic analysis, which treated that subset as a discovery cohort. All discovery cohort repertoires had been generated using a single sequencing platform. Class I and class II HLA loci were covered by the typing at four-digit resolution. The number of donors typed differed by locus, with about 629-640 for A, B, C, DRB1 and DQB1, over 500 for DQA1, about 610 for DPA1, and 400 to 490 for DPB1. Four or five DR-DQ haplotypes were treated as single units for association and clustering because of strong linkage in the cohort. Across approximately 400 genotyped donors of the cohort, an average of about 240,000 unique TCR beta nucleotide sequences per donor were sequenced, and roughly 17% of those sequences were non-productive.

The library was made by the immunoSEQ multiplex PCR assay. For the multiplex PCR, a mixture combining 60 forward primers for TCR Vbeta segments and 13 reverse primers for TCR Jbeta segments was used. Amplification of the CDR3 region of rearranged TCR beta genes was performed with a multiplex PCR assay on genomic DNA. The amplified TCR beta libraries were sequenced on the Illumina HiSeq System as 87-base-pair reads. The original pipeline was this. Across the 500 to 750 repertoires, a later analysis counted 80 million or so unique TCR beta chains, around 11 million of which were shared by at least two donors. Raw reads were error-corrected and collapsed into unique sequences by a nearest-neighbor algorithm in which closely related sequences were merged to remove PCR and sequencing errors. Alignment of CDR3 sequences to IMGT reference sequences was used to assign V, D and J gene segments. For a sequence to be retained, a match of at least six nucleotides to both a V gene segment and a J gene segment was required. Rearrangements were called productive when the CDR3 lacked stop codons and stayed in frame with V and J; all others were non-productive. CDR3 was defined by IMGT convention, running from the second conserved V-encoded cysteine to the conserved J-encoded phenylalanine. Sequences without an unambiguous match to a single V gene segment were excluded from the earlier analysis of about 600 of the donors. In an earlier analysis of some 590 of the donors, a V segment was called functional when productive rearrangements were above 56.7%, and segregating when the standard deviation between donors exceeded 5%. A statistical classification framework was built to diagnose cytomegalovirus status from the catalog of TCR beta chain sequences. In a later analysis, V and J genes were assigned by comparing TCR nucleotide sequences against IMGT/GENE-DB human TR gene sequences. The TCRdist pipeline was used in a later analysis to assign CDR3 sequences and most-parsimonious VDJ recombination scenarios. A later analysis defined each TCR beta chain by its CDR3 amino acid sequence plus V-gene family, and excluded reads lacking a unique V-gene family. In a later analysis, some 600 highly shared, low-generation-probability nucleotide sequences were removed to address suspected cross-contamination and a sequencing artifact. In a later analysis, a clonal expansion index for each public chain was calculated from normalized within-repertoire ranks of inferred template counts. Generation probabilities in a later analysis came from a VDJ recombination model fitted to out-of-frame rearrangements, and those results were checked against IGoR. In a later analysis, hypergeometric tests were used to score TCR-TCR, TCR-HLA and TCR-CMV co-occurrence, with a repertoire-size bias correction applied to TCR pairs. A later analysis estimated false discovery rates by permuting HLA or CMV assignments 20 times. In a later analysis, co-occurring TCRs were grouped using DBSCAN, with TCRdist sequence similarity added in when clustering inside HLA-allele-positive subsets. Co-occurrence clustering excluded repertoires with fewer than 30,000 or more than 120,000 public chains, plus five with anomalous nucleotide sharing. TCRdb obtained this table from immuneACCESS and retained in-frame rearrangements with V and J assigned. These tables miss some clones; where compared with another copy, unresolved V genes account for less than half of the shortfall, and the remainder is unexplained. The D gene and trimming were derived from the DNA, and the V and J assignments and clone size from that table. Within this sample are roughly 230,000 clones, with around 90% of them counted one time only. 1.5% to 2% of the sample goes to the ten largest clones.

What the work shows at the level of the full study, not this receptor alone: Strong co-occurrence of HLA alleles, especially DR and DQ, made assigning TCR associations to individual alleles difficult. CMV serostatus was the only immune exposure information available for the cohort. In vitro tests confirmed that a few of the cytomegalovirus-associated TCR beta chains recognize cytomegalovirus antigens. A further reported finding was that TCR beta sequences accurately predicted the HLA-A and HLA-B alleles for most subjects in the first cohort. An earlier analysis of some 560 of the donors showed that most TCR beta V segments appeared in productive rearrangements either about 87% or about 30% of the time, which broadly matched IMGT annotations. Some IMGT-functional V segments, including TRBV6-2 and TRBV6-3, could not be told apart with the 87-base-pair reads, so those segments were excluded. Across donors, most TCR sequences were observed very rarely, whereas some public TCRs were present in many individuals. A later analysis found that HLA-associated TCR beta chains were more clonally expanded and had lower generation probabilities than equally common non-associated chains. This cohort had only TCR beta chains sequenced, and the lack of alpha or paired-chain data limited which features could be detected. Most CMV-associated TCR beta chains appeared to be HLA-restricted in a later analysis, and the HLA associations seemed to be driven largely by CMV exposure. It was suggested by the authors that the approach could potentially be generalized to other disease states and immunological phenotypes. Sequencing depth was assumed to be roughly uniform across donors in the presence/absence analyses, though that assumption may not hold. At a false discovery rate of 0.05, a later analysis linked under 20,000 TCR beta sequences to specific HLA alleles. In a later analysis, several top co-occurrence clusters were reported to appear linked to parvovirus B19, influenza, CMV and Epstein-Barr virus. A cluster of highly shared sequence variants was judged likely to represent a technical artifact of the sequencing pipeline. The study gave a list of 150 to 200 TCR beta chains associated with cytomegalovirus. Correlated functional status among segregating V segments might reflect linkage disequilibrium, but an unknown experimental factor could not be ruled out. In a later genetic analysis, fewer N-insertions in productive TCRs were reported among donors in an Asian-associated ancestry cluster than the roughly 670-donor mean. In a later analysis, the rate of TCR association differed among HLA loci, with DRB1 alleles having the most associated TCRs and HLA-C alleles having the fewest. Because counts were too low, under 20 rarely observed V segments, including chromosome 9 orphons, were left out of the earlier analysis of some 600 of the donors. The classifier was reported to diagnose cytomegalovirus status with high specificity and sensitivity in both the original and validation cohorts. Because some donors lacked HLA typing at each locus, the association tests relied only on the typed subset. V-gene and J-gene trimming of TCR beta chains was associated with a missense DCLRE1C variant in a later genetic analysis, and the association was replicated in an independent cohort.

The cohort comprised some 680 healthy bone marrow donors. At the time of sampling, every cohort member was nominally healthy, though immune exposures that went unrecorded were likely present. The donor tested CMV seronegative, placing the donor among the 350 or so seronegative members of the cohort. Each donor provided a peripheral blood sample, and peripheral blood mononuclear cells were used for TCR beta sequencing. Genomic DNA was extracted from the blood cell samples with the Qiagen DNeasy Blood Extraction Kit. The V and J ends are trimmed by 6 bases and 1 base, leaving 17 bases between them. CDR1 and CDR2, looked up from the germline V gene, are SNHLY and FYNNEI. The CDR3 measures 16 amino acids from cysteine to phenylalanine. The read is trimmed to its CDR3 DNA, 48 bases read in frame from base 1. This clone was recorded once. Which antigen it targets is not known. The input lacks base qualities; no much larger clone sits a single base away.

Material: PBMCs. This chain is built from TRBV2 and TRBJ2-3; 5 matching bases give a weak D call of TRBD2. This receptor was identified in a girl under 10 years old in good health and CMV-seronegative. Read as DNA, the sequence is TGTGCCAGCAGCGACCCGTTTAGCGAGGGCACAGATACGCAGTATTTT. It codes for CASSDPFSEGTDTQYF.